The 16 T cell receptor beta chains presented below share a single source sample, sequenced in a study of OX40 agonist ivuxolimab in advanced cancers. The repertoire was sequenced with immunoSEQ multiplex PCR; TCRdb's copy has only in-frame clones and lacks some. In the table there are tens of thousands of clones, roughly nine tenths of which are singletons. This specimen was CD4+ or CD8+ T cells sorted from blood, taken in a trial of the OX40 agonist ivuxolimab. These receptors came from an adult with an advanced solid tumor such as melanoma, head and neck, liver or kidney cancer.

In this sample, this clone turned up once. J is TRBJ1-2 and V is TRBV10-3; D remains ambiguous. The ends were cut back, 7 bases at V and 8 bases at J, with 14 bases in the middle. This CDR3 has 12 residues. The germline CDR1 and CDR2 sequences are ENHRY and SYGVKD. The CDR3 DNA sequence: TGTGCCATCAACGGGTTGGGTGGCGGCTACACCTTC. The encoded protein is CAINGLGGGYTF.

This clone has more than one count but fewer than ten. The J gene is TRBJ1-1, the V gene TRBV6-6; D might be TRBD1 (6 bases). Trimming took off 7 bases at V and 5 bases at J, with 14 bases between the two ends. The germline V gene encodes CDR1 MNHNY and CDR2 SVGAGI (reference sequence). CDR3 length: 13 amino acids. The CDR3 DNA reads TGTGCCAGCACCAACCCCAGGGGTACTGAAGCTTTCTTT. Its translation: CASTNPRGTEAFF.

The chain is built from TRBV10-3 and TRBJ2-2, with D unresolved. Germline V CDR1 and CDR2: ENHRY, SYGVKD. CDR3 size: 14 residues. With 6 bases removed from V and 0 bases from J, the gap between germline ends came to 8 bases. The CDR3 loop is CAIRKTANTGELFF. CDR3 bases: TGTGCCATCAGGAAAACAGCGAACACCGGGGAGCTGTTTTTT.

The chain is built from TRBV6-5 and TRBJ1-1; D ambiguous. Germline-derived CDR1 and CDR2 are MNHEY and SVGAGI. V was cut by 0 bases and J by 5 bases, with 10 bases left in between. The CDR3 spans 14 residues. CDR3 DNA sequence: TGTGCCAGCAGTTACTCGAGGGTTGCGACTGAAGCTTTCTTT. It specifies CASSYSRVATEAFF.

CDR3 nucleotide sequence: TGTGCCAGCGGGACAGGTAGTCGTACTGAAGCTTTCTTT. This translates into CASGTGSRTEAFF. The rearrangement links TRBV6-6 to TRBJ1-1; 8 nucleotides line up with TRBD1. CDR1 and CDR2 from the germline V gene are MNHNY and SVGAGI (reference sequence). After removal of 8 bases from V and 5 bases from J, the junction contained 7 bases not matched to a gene. The CDR3 extends over 13 amino acids.

This clone was detected a few times. This chain uses TRBV4-1 with TRBJ2-3; D gene ambiguous. The V gene lost 0 bases and the J gene lost 3 bases, with 13 bases spanning the gap. Germline CDR1 MGHRA, CDR2 YSYEKL. This CDR3 has 16 amino acids. CDR3 sequence: CASSQERGYGTDTQYF. Written as DNA, the CDR3 is TGCGCCAGCAGCCAAGAAAGAGGATATGGGACAGATACGCAGTATTTT.

V gene TRBV4-1 combines with J gene TRBJ2-1, with unresolved D. This CDR3 comprises 18 residues. Germline V gene sequence: CDR1 MGHRA, CDR2 YSYEKL. Trimming removed 7 bases from V and 0 bases from J, with 22 bases in between. The chain's CDR3 is CASMPWVGSRSSYNEQFF. CDR3 DNA: TGCGCCAGCATGCCGTGGGTAGGGTCTCGGAGCTCCTACAATGAGCAGTTCTTC.

This chain joins TRBV5-1 and TRBJ2-7; TRBD1 aligns across 8 bases. With 4 bases clipped from V and 3 bases from J, the junction kept 9 bases outside the gene matches. The CDR3 is 15 amino acids. Germline loops: CDR1 SGHRS, CDR2 YFSETQ. The CDR3, as DNA: TGCGCCAGCAGCCCACAGGGACAGGCGCGCTACGAGCAGTACTTC. Its translation is CASSPQGQARYEQYF.

V gene TRBV5-1 combines with J gene TRBJ2-3; TRBD1 agrees at 7 bases. This CDR3 has 16 residues. The ends lost 0 bases at V and 6 bases at J; junction bases unmatched: 10. Per germline, CDR1 SGHRS and CDR2 YFSETQ. The CDR3 here is CASSLALDRAGDTQYF. The DNA for the CDR3 is TGCGCCAGCAGCTTGGCCCTAGACAGGGCAGGGGATACGCAGTATTTT.

CDR3 region: CAWSRGRGGTNEKLFF. DNA of the CDR3: TGTGCCTGGAGTCGGGGGCGGGGAGGGACTAATGAAAAACTGTTTTTT. The genes are TRBV30 and TRBJ1-4, with a possible D match to TRBD1 (6 bases). The CDR3 contains 16 residues. Germline V lookup: CDR1 GTSNPN, CDR2 SVGIG (reference sequence). Trimming left V 2 bases short and J 2 bases short, with 15 bases between.

The chain couples TRBV10-1 to TRBJ2-5; 9 bases align to TRBD1. There are 15 residues in the CDR3. The ends lost 6 bases at V and 5 bases at J; junction bases unmatched: 10. Germline CDR1 is WNHNN and CDR2 is SYGVQD (reference sequence). This CDR3 is CASSQRRTGEETQYF. CDR3 in DNA: TGCGCCAGCAGCCAGCGGAGGACAGGGGAGGAGACCCAGTACTTC.

J is TRBJ2-7 and V is TRBV18, with D uncertain. CDR3 length equals 13 residues. Deletions cut 2 bases from V and 7 bases from J, with 12 bases between. The germline V gene has CDR1 KGHSH and CDR2 LQKENI. CDR3 bases: TGTGCCAGCTCACCAGTGGCAGGCAGGGAGCAGTACTTC. Translated, it gives CASSPVAGREQYF.

The chain recombines TRBV9 with TRBJ1-3; 10 nucleotides align to TRBD1. CDR1 and CDR2 (germline): SGDLS, YYNGEE. The CDR3 extends over 18 amino acids. V lost 0 bases and J lost 1; bases outside the gene matches: 7. The DNA for the CDR3 is TGTGCCAGCAGCGTAGCTACGTGGGACAGGGGTTCTGGAAACACCATATATTTT. It encodes CASSVATWDRGSGNTIYF.

CDR3 in amino acids: CASSPRDRGVTGELFF. CDR3 bases: TGTGCCAGCAGCCCCCGGGACAGGGGGGTCACCGGGGAGCTGTTTTTT. J is TRBJ2-2 and V is TRBV7-2; TRBD1 matches at 11 bases. CDR1 is SGHTA and CDR2 is FQGNSA in the germline V gene. V was pared by 5 bases and J by 4 bases, with 6 bases of the junction left unmatched. CDR3 size: 16 residues.

The chain links TRBV5-1 to TRBJ2-7; the D is unclear. This CDR3 contains 16 residues. V lost 4 bases, J lost 1 base, and 18 bases lay in between. Germline CDR1 reads SGHRS; CDR2 reads YFSETQ. The CDR3 DNA reads as TGCGCCAGCAGCCTAAGGACCGGCCTTCGTTCCTACGAGCAGTACTTC. Translation: CASSLRTGLRSYEQYF.

The chain links TRBV19 to TRBJ2-2; 9 nucleotides agree with TRBD1. V was clipped by 6 bases and J by 8 bases; unmatched bases: 13. The CDR3 is made up of 16 amino acids. Germline CDR1 reads LNHDA; CDR2 reads SQIVND (reference sequence). CDR3 in amino acids: CASRTRGQGASGELFF. The CDR3 DNA sequence: TGTGCCAGTAGGACCCGGGGACAGGGTGCGTCGGGGGAGCTGTTTTTT.